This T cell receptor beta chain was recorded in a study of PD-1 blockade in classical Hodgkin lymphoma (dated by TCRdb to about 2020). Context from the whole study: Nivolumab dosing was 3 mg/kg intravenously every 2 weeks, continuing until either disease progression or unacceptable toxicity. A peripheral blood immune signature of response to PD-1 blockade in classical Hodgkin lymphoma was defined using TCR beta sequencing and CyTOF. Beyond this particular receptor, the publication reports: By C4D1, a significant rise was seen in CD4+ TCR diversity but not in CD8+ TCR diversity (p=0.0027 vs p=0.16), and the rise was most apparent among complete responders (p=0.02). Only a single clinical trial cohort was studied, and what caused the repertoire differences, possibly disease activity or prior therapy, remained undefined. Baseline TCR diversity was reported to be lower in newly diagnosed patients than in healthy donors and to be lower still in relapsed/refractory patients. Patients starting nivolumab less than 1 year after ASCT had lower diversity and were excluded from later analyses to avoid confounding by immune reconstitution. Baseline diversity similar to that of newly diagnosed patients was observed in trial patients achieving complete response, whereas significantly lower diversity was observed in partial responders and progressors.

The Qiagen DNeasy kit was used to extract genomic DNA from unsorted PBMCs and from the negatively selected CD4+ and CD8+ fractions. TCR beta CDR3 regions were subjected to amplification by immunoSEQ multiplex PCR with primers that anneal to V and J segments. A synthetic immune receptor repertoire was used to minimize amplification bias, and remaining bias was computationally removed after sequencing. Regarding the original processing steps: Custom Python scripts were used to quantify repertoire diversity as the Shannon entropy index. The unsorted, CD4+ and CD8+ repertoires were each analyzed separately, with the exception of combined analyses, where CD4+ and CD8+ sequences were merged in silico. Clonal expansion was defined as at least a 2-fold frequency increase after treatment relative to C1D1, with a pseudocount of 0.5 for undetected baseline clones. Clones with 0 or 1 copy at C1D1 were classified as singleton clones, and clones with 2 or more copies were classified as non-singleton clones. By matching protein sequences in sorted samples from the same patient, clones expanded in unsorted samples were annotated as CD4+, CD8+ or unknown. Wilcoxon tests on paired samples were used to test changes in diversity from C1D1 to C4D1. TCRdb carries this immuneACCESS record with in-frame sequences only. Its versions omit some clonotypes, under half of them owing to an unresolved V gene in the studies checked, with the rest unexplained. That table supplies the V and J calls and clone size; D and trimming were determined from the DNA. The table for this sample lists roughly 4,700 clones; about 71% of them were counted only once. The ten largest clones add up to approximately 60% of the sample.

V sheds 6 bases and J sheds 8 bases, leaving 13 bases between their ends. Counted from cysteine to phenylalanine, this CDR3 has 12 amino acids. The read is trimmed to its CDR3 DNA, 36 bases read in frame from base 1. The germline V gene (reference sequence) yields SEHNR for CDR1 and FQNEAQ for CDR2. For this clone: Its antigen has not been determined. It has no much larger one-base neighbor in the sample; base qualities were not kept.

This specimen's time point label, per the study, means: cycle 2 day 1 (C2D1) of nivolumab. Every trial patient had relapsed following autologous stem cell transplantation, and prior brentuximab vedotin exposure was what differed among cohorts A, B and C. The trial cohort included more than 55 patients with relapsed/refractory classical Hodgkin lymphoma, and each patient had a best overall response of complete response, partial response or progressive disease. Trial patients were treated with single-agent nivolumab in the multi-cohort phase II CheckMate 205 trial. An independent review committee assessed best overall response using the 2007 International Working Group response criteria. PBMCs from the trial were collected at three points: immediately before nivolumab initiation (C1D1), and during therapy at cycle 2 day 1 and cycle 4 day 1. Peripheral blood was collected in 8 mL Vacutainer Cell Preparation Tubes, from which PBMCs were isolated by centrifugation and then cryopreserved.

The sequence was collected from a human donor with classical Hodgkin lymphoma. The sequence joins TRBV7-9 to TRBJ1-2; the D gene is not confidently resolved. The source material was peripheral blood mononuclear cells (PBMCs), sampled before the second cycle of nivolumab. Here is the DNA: TGTGCCAGCAGTTCCCCCACGGGGGGCTACACCTTC. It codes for CASSSPTGGYTF.